The text below deals with one T cell receptor beta chain. Original processing methods: Researchers report that nucleated cell counts were estimated from reference gene primer amplification. The repertoire was sequenced with immunoSEQ multiplex PCR; TCRdb's copy has only in-frame clones and lacks some. V and J calls and clone size follow that table, whereas D and trimming were derived from the DNA. The sample carries 180,000 or so clones, almost 85% recorded once. The V gene end was trimmed by 7 bases and the J gene end by 5 bases; junction bases not matched to a gene: 13. CDR1 is LNHDA, CDR2 SQIVND, per germline (reference sequence). The CDR3 is 16 residues long. This sample was included in a study of blood T cell repertoires in COVID-19. Study-level information: Specimens from acute and convalescent COVID-19 originated in the United States, Italy and Spain. PBMCs, B-cell-depleted T cells, or T cells were the source of the cDNA or gDNA that made up the material.

The chain recombines TRBV19 with TRBJ1-4; 7 nucleotides align to TRBD1. The clonotype originates from a human donor with acute or convalescent COVID-19. The donor label of this sample is uncertain. Source material: peripheral blood. Here the CDR3 DNA reads TGTGCCAGTAAGACGCCACGGGGACAGAAAAATGAAAAACTGTTTTTT. Translated, it gives CASKTPRGQKNEKLFF.